These 5 T cell receptor beta chains share one sample of origin, sequenced in a study of T cells in tumors after PD-1 blockade. Sequencing was performed with immunoSEQ multiplex PCR; in TCRdb, only in-frame clones are kept and a portion is missing. The sample holds 45,000 to 50,000 clones, 79% seen once. The sample was PBMCs, taken before anti-PD-1 therapy. The receptor set was obtained from a human donor with advanced basal cell or squamous cell carcinoma (not recorded which).

The chain recombines TRBV5-1 with TRBJ2-5; tentative D call: TRBD1 (5 bases). Germline values: CDR1 SGHRS, CDR2 YFSETQ. With 3 bases removed from V and 1 base from J, the gap between germline ends came to 10 bases. This CDR3 has 14 residues. The CDR3 reads CASSSSQGQETQYF. The CDR3 DNA follows: TGCGCCAGCAGCTCATCCCAGGGCCAAGAGACCCAGTACTTC. The entire variable domain, with the rest obtained from reference TRBV5-1 and TRBJ2-5, is as follows: KAGVTQTPRYLIKTRGQQVTLSCSPISGHRSVSWYQQTPGQGLQFLFEYFSETQRNKGNFPGRFSGRQFSNSRSEMNVSTLELGDSALYLCASSSSQGQETQYFGPGTRLLVL.

The genes are TRBV10-1 and TRBJ2-6; D is ambiguous. This CDR3 has 15 amino acids. The ends were cut back, 10 bases at V and 4 bases at J, with 17 bases in the middle. Germline V CDR1 and CDR2: WNHNN, SYGVQD (reference sequence). CDR3 in amino acids: CATPRHDQGANVLTF. Here the CDR3 DNA reads TGCGCCACCCCCCGACACGACCAGGGGGCCAACGTCCTGACTTTC.

V gene TRBV7-2 combines with J gene TRBJ1-1; TRBD1 agrees at 8 bases. Per the germline V gene, CDR1 is SGHTA and CDR2 is FQGNSA. Trimming took 9 bases from V and 0 from J; bases not matched to a gene: 6. This CDR3 spans 14 amino acids. CDR3 in DNA: TGTGCCAGTAAGGACAGGGCCATGAACACTGAAGCTTTCTTT. This codes for CASKDRAMNTEAFF.

V usage is TRBV7-8 and J usage is TRBJ2-5; TRBD2 agrees at 9 bases. CDR1 and CDR2 (germline): SGHVS, FQNEAQ. CDR3 size: 13 residues. V was pared by 7 bases and J by 4 bases, with 4 bases of the junction left unmatched. In DNA, the CDR3 is TGTGCCAGCAAGGCGGGGGGGCGAGAGACCCAGTACTTC. Protein sequence: CASKAGGRETQYF.

The chain uses TRBV7-2 and TRBJ2-7; TRBD2 matches 12 bases. The V and J ends lost 3 bases and 6 bases, in that order; junction bases with no gene match: 3. There are 14 residues in the CDR3. Germline loops: CDR1 SGHTA, CDR2 FQGNSA. The CDR3 loop reads CASSFTSGGTEQYF. In DNA form, the CDR3 reads TGTGCCAGCAGCTTTACTAGCGGGGGGACCGAGCAGTACTTC.